This T cell receptor beta chain was observed in a study of T cell changes during pregnancy in multiple sclerosis (dated by TCRdb to between 2019 and 2020). About the investigation overall: Changes in the T cell repertoire over the course of pregnancy were examined in this study in women with multiple sclerosis.

Between the V and J ends, shortened by 3 bases and 5 bases respectively, the junction contains 7 bases. From its cysteine to its phenylalanine, the CDR3 spans 12 amino acids. The only DNA kept is the CDR3, 36 bases in frame from the first base. Based on the germline V gene, the CDR1 and CDR2 sequences are MDHEN and SYDVKM. Libraries came from the immunoSEQ multiplex PCR assay. TCRdb stores this immuneACCESS table with in-frame sequences only. Part of the clones is absent; in the studies checked, under half of the shortfall reflects unresolved V genes, and no reason is known for the rest. Counted in this sample were 32,000 or so clones; roughly 87% of them appeared once. The biggest ten clones account for less than 6% of the sample. In the case of this clone: What this receptor recognizes is not known. No base quality values were provided; no much bigger clone lies one nucleotide off.

The receptor was isolated from a female donor with multiple sclerosis, enrolled in a pregnancy study. The chain is made from TRBV28 and TRBJ1-1, with no reliable assignment of the D segment. The specimen was CD8+ T cells from peripheral blood mononuclear cells, collected in the first trimester of pregnancy. The encoded CDR3 is CASSFSGTEAFF. The bases read TGTGCCAGCAGTTTTTCGGGGACTGAAGCTTTCTTT.